Described below is a single T cell receptor beta chain sequence and its context. No cognate antigen has been identified for it. No much larger clone exists at a distance of one base, and base qualities are not known. The sample belongs to a study of blood T cell repertoires in COVID-19 (dated by TCRdb to the early 2020s). Notes on the research overall: Collaborator samples came from the United States, Italy and Spain and covered acute and convalescent phases of COVID-19. The prospective study material was composed of cDNA or gDNA derived from T cells, B-cell-depleted T cells, or PBMCs. Subjects who had been exposed to COVID-19, were actively infected with it, or had recovered from it provided the deeply sampled blood TCRbeta repertoires that made up the dataset. The repertoires were made available in a free public database intended to serve as a resource for research on the immune response to SARS-CoV-2. Samples were obtained from the ongoing ImmuneRACE study (first 160 participants) and from some 1,200 subjects provided by 6 global collaborators. Nearly every sample came with metadata listing a de-identified subject ID, COVID-19 status, age in years and sex. Where available, HLA class I and class II types were taken from metadata supplied by the sample provider and were not determined by assay-based typing.

TCRbeta CDR3 regions were amplified from genomic DNA by means of the immunoSEQ Assay, a bias-controlled multiplex PCR. From the authors' description of their analysis: The number of nucleated cells in each sample was estimated by amplification of reference gene primers within the assay. To quantify the absolute abundance of each unique TCRbeta CDR3 rearrangement, sequence reads were collapsed and filtered. For each sample, productive Simpson clonality was calculated as the square root of Simpson's diversity index over productive rearrangements. Drawn from immuneACCESS, this table holds only the in-frame rearrangements with V and J called that TCRdb kept. Clones are partly lost; checked studies trace under half to an unresolved V gene and leave the rest unexplained. The D gene and trimming were derived from the DNA, and the V and J assignments and clone size from that table. Present in this sample are 250,000 or so clones, around four fifths of which were seen just once. 3.6% of the sample belongs to the ten largest clones.

Participants in the prospective study were enrolled through a virtual design, were aged roughly 18 to 95 years, and lived in fewer than 30 United States geographic areas. Cohort assignment in the prospective study relied on participant-reported clinical history from a screening survey and a study questionnaire. Exposed participants had been in contact, within 2 weeks of entering the study, with a person who had a PCR-confirmed or clinician-diagnosed case of COVID-19. Mobile phlebotomists in the prospective study collected whole blood, serum and a nasopharyngeal or oropharyngeal swab from every participant. Over an approximately 2-month period, participants in the prospective study had the option of providing additional blood draws and questionnaires. Prospective study blood samples were shipped either frozen or at room temperature before DNA extraction. Study-wide conclusions, independent of this receptor: How much clinical and demographic metadata was included differed by source and by participant, and the metadata was provided uncurated.

Material for sequencing was PBMCs or T cells enriched from blood (not recorded which). This clonotype was sampled from a woman aged 40 to 50 who had been exposed to COVID-19.

The nucleotide sequence reads TGTGCCAGCAGCGCTGACGGCCGTGGGCATTCACCCCTCCACTTT. This codes for CASSADGRGHSPLHF. The V gene is TRBV9 and the J gene is TRBJ1-6, with the D gene not confidently named. V is shortened by 3 bases, J by 8 bases, and the region joining them spans 15 bases. From the cysteine through the phenylalanine, the CDR3 covers 15 amino acids. The retained sequence is limited to the CDR3, 45 bases, with the frame set at the first base. The CDR1 and CDR2 encoded by the germline V gene are SGDLS and YYNGEE.